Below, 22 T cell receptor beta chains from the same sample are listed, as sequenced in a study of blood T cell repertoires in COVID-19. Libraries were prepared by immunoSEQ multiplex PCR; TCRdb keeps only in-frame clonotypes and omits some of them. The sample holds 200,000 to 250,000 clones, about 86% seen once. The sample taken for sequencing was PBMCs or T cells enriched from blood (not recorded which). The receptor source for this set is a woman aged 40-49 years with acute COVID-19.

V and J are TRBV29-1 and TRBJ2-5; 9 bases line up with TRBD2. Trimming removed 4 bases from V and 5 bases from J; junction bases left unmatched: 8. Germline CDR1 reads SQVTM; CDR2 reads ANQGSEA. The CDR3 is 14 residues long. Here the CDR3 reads CSVAGGTSRETQYF. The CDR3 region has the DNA TGCAGCGTTGCGGGGGGGACTAGCAGGGAGACCCAGTACTTC.

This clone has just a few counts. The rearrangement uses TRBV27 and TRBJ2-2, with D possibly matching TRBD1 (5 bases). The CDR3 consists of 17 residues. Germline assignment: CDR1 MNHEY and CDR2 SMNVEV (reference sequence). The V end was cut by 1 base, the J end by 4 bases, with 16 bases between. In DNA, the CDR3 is TGTGCCAGCAGTTTATTCCCCGGCAGGGTCCCCACCGGGGAGCTGTTTTTT. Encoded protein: CASSLFPGRVPTGELFF.

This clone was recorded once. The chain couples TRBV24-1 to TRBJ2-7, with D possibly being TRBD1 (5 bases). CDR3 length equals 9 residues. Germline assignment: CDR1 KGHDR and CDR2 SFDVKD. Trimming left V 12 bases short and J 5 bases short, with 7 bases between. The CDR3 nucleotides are TGTGCCCACAGGCACGAGCAGTACTTC. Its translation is CAHRHEQYF.

The CDR3 loop reads CASSARTLLYEQYF. In DNA form, the CDR3 reads TGTGCCAGCAGTGCCCGGACTCTTCTCTACGAGCAGTACTTC. The rearrangement joins TRBV6-6 to TRBJ2-7; a possible D gene is TRBD2 (5 bases). CDR1 and CDR2 (germline): MNHNY, SVGAGI (reference sequence). V was shortened by 5 bases and J by 3 bases, with 14 bases between the two germline ends. The CDR3 runs 14 residues.

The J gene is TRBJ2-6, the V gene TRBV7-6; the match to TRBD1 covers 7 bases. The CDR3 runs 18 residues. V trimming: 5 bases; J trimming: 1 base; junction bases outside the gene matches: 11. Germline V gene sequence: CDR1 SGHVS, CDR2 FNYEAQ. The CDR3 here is CASSGDRGLSSGANVLTF. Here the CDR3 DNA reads TGTGCCAGCAGCGGGGACAGAGGACTTTCTTCTGGGGCCAACGTCCTGACTTTC.

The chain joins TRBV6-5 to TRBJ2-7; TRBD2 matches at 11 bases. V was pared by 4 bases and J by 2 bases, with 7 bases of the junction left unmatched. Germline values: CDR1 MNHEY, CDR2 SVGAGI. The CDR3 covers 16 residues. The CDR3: CASSSLSGRGPYEQYF. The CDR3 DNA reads TGTGCCAGCAGTTCTCTTAGCGGGAGGGGGCCCTACGAGCAGTACTTC.

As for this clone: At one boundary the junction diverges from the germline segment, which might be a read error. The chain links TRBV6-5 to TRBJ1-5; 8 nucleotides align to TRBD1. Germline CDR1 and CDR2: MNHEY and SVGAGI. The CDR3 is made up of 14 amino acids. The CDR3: CASSDSGGRQPQHF. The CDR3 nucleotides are TGTGCCAGCAGTGACTCAGGGGGCCGTCAGCCCCAGCATTTT.

The CDR3 loop reads CASRFGEGNQPQHF. The CDR3 DNA sequence: TGCGCCAGCAGATTCGGGGAGGGTAATCAGCCCCAGCATTTT. The chain couples TRBV10-2 to TRBJ1-5; D is uncertain. CDR1 WSHSY and CDR2 SAAADI come from the germline V gene. Trimming removed 6 bases from V and 4 bases from J, with 13 bases in between. The CDR3 is 14 residues long.

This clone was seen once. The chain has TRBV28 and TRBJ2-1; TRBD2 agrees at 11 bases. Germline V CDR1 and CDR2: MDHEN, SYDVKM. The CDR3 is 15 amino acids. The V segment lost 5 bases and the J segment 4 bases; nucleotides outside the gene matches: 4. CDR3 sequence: CASSRLAGLYNEQFF. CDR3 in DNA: TGTGCCAGCAGTCGACTAGCGGGACTTTACAATGAGCAGTTCTTC.

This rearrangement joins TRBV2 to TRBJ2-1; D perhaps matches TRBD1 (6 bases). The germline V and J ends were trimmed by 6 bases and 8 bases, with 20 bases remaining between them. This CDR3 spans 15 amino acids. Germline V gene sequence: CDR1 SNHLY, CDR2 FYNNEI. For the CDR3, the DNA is TGTGCCAGCAGCCAAGGGACACCCAAGATCCATGAGCAGTTCTTC. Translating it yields CASSQGTPKIHEQFF.

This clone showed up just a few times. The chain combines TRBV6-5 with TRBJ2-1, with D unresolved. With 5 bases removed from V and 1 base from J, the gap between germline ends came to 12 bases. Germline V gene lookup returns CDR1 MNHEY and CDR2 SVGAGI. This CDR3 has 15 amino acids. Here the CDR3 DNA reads TGTGCCAGCAGTCTTGGTGTGCTATCCTACAATGAGCAGTTCTTC. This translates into CASSLGVLSYNEQFF.

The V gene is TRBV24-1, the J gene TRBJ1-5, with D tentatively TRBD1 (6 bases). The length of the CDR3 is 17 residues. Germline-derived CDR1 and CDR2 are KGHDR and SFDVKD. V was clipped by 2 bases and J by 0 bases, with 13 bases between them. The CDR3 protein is CATSDSQGKNSNQPQHF. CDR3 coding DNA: TGTGCCACCAGTGATTCCCAGGGGAAAAATAGCAATCAGCCCCAGCATTTT.

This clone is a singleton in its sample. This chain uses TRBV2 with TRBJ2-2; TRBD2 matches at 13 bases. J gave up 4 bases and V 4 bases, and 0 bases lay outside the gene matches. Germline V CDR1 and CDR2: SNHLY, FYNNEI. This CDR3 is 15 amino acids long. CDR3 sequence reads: CASSGTSGSTGELFF. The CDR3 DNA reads TGTGCCAGCAGTGGGACTAGCGGGAGCACCGGGGAGCTGTTTTTT.

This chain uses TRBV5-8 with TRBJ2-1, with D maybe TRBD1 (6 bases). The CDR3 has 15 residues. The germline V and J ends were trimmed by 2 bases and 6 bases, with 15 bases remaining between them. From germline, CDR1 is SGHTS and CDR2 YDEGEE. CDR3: CASSFQGWGGNEQFF. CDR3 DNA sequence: TGTGCCAGCAGCTTCCAGGGGTGGGGTGGCAATGAGCAGTTCTTC.

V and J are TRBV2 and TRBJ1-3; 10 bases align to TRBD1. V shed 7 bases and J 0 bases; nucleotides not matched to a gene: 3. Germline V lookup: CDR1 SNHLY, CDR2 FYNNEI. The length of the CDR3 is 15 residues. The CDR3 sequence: CASKGQGSSGNTIYF. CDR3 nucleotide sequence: TGTGCCAGCAAGGGACAGGGGAGCTCTGGAAACACCATATATTTT.

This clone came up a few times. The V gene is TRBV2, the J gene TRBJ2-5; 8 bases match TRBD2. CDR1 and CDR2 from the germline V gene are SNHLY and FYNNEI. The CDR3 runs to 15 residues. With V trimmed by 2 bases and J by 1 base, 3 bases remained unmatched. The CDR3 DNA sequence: TGTGCCAGCAGTGAACCGGGAGGGCCCCAAGAGACCCAGTACTTC. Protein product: CASSEPGGPQETQYF.

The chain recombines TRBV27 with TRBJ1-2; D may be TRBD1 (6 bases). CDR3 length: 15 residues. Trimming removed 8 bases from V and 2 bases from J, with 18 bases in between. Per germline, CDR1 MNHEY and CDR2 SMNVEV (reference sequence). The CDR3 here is CASPRRRDNNYGYTF. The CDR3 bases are TGTGCCAGCCCCAGACGACGGGACAACAACTATGGCTACACCTTC.

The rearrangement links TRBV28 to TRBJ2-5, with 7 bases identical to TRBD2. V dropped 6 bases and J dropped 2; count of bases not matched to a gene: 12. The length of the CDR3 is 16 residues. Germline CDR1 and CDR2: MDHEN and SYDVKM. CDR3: CASRSGGGSMQETQYF. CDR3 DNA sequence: TGTGCCAGCAGGTCGGGAGGCGGGAGTATGCAAGAGACCCAGTACTTC.

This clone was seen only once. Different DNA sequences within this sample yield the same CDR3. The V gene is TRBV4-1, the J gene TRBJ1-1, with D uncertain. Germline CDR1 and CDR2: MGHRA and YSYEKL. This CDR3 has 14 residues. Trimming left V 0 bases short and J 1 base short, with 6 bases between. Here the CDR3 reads CASSQEYGNTEAFF. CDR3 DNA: TGCGCCAGCAGCCAAGAGTACGGGAACACTGAAGCTTTCTTT.

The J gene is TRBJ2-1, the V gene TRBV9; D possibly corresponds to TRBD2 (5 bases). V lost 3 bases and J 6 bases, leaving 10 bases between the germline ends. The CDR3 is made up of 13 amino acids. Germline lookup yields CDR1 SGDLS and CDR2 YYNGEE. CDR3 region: CASSAEVANEQFF. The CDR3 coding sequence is TGTGCCAGCAGCGCGGAGGTGGCCAATGAGCAGTTCTTC.

This chain's CDR3 is CASSNQGLERDEQFF. The CDR3 DNA is TGTGCCAGCAGCAACCAGGGACTGGAAAGGGATGAGCAGTTCTTC. The chain combines TRBV7-3 with TRBJ2-1, with D possibly matching TRBD2 (6 bases). V was pared by 5 bases and J by 8 bases, with 19 bases between. The germline V gene encodes CDR1 SGHTA and CDR2 FQGTGA. The CDR3 covers 15 residues.

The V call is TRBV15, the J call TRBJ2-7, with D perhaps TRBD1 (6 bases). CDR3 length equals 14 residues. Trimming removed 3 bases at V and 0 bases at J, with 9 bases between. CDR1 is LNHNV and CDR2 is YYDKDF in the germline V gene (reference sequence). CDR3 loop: CATSSSDSSYEQYF. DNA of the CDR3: TGTGCCACCAGCAGTTCGGACAGCTCCTACGAGCAGTACTTC.